This section outlines one T cell receptor beta chain sequence together with its context. This clonotype was seen a handful of times. Its antigen is not yet known. Per-base qualities were not stored, and no clone one base away is much larger. These data originate in a study of T cells after yellow fever vaccination (dated by TCRdb to between 2017 and 2020). For the study in its entirety: Libraries from fractions with low cell numbers were prepared with the SMART-Seq v4 Ultra Low Input RNA kit. To follow T-cell clones before and after both primary and booster YFV17D yellow fever vaccination, bulk TCR alpha and beta repertoires underwent longitudinal sequencing. Two healthy male donors, one aged 18 to 30 and one aged 30 to 40 years, were included in the cohort. Bulk PBMC replicates and cell subsets were isolated from blood drawn at multiple timepoints before and after both primary and secondary immunization. The study at large found these results: A small share of clonotypes occurred in both CD4 and CD8 compartments, likely arising from convergent recombination. Because abundant contaminating clonotypes from the bulk population could be contained in FACS-sorted repertoires, computational filtering was required. Compared with the primary T-cell response, the secondary T-cell response was weaker but faster, peaking on day 5 rather than day 15. The study included only a couple of donors, which limits how far the findings can be generalized. After the booster, most clones that had expanded after primary vaccination were detected again (approximately 95% of CD4 and around nine tenths of CD8), suggesting broad maintenance of memory.

These reads were obtained on an Illumina NovaSeq 6000. TCR cDNA was made using 5'RACE template switching, a step that added a universal primer site and unique molecular identifiers. cDNA synthesis was primed from both the TCR alpha and TCR beta constant segments. Libraries were amplified in two PCR steps, with sample barcodes and sequencing adapters added in the second step. Libraries were sequenced on Illumina HiSeq 2500 (2x100 bp) or NovaSeq (2x150 bp). As for the original processing: Reads were demultiplexed and collapsed into UMI consensus sequences with MIGEC, and V(D)J alignment was performed with MiXCR. Vaccine-responding clonotypes were defined with edgeR using replicate PBMC samples, requiring FDR below 0.01 and a log2 fold change above 5 up to day 15. Each bulk clonotype received a CD4 or CD8 identity based on whether the sequenced CD4 or CD8 repertoire contained that clonotype at higher abundance. TCRdb applied fastp at Q25 and MiXCR to the public reads, then kept only in-frame beta chains. Duplicate CDR3 protein sequences are folded into a single record with the most common DNA and genes. What appears here as the V and J calls and clone size reflects TCRdb's work, not the paper's. The table for this sample lists some 240,000 distinct CDR3 sequences; about 3% of them were counted only once. The top ten clonotypes cover under 3.5% of the sample.

Reading the germline V gene gives CDR1 SGHRS and CDR2 YFSETQ. V is trimmed back by 5 bases and J by 5 bases, and the junction contains 9 bases that no gene match accounts for. The CDR3 spans 15 residues, from the cysteine through the phenylalanine. Of all the DNA, just the CDR3 is kept, 45 bases in frame from base 1. The treatment or condition label, read with the paper, signifies: live attenuated yellow fever vaccine strain. PBMCs were isolated from peripheral blood using a standard Ficoll-Paque protocol. Dynabeads CD4 and CD8 positive selection kits were used to isolate CD4 and CD8 T-cell fractions. TriZol was used to extract RNA from bulk PBMCs, from CD4 and CD8 fractions, and from dextramer-positive and dextramer-negative fractions.

Sequenced material: CD4+ T cells sorted from PBMCs, taken 10 days after the yellow fever booster vaccination. The clonotype comes from a man aged 18 to 30 who received the YFV17D yellow fever vaccine. The chain links TRBV5-1 with TRBJ1-4, with 7 central nucleotides matching TRBD1. The encoded CDR3 is CASSLTLGQNEKLFF. The bases read TGCGCCAGCAGTCTCACCCTGGGACAGAATGAAAAACTGTTTTTT.